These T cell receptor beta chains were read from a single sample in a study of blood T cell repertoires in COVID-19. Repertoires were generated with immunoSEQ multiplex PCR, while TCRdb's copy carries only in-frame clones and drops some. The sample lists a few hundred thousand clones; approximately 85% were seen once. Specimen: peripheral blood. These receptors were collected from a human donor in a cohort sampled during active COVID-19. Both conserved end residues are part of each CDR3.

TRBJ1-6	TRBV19	CASSTTGTGSPLHF
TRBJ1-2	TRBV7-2	CASSVTDNYGYTF
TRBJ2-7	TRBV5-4	CASSTGGAQTGYEQYF
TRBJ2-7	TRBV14	CASSQVGEYEQYF
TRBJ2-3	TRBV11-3	CASSLRRGTDTQYF
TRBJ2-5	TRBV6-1	CASSEILETQYF
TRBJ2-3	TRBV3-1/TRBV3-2	CASSQPTGTGSTDTQYF
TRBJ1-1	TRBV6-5	CASSYLSGRAEAFF
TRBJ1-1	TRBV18	CASSPDSSEAFF
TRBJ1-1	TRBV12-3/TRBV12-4	CASSSFEAFF
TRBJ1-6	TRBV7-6	CASSFVRGLGNSPLHF
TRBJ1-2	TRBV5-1	CASSKDRDNYGYTF
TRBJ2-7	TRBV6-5	CASRPRGPSYEQYF
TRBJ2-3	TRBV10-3	CAISGEDRVTDTQYF
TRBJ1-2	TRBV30	CAWSVGDSRSNYGYTF
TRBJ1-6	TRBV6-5	CASSYSAEYSPLHF
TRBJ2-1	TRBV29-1	CSMEGGGEQFF
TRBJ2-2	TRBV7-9	CASSFSGTYLTGELFF